These 21 T cell receptor beta chains came from one sample sequenced in a study of T cell repertoires and HLA-DP antigens. No antigen is known for these receptors. Data came from immunoSEQ multiplex PCR; TCRdb stores just in-frame clones and leaves some out. The sample lists 65,000 to 90,000 clones, about 80% seen once, with around 1.6% in the top ten. Sequenced sample: CD4+ T cells from PBMCs. The receptors come from a man aged 55-75 years in good health and CMV-seronegative.

The rearrangement uses TRBV7-2 and TRBJ2-5; D remains ambiguous. Trimming removed 5 bases from V and 2 bases from J, with 6 bases in between. This CDR3 is 12 amino acids long. Germline CDR1 SGHTA, CDR2 FQGNSA. The CDR3 is CASSPLQETQYF. The CDR3 DNA follows: TGTGCCAGCAGCCCGCTGCAAGAGACCCAGTACTTC. Complete variable domain (other parts from reference TRBV7-2 and TRBJ2-5): GAGVSQSPSNKVTEKGKDVELRCDPISGHTALYWYRQSLGQGLEFLIYFQGNSAPDKSGLPSDRFSAERTGGSVSTLTIQRTQQEDSAVYLCASSPLQETQYFGPGTRLLVL.

This rearrangement joins TRBV18 to TRBJ1-4; D gene uncertain. In germline, CDR1 is KGHSH, CDR2 LQKENI. CDR3 length: 17 amino acids. V was clipped by 6 bases and J by 2 bases, with 19 bases between them. CDR3 amino acids: CASSNPLGPETNEKLFF. The CDR3 DNA is TGTGCCAGCTCGAACCCTCTAGGGCCGGAGACTAATGAAAAACTGTTTTTT.

This chain joins TRBV9 and TRBJ2-5; 8 positions match TRBD2. Germline CDR1 SGDLS, CDR2 YYNGEE. After removal of 0 bases from V and 5 bases from J, the junction contained 0 bases not matched to a gene. CDR3 length: 13 amino acids. DNA of the CDR3: TGTGCCAGCAGCGTAGGCGGGGGGGAGACCCAGTACTTC. It is translated as CASSVGGGETQYF.

The chain couples TRBV4-3 to TRBJ2-5; no clear D. Trimming removed 0 bases at V and 5 bases at J, with 10 bases between. The CDR3 is 14 amino acids. Germline CDR1 is LGHNA and CDR2 is YSLEER. The CDR3 here is CASSQDIGVETQYF. The CDR3 DNA sequence: TGCGCCAGCAGCCAAGATATTGGGGTGGAGACCCAGTACTTC.

CDR3 nucleotides: TGTGCCATCAGTGAGTCCACATTCGAACAAGAGACCCAGTACTTC. Protein: CAISESTFEQETQYF. The J gene is TRBJ2-5, the V gene TRBV10-3; D gene uncertain. Germline V CDR1 and CDR2: ENHRY, SYGVKD. V lost 0 bases and J lost 2, with 10 bases in between. There are 15 residues in the CDR3.

The rearrangement uses TRBV19 and TRBJ1-5; a possible D gene is TRBD1 (5 bases). The CDR3 has 14 residues. Germline V CDR1 and CDR2: LNHDA, SQIVND (reference sequence). Trimming shortened V by 6 bases and J by 2 bases, and 11 bases separated the two germline ends. CDR3 amino acids: CASRTLGGNQPQHF. The CDR3 DNA is TGTGCCAGTAGGACCCTGGGGGGCAATCAGCCCCAGCATTTT.

The V and J genes are TRBV2 and TRBJ2-7, with D possibly being TRBD1 (5 bases). The CDR3 contains 12 residues. In germline, CDR1 is SNHLY, CDR2 FYNNEI. Trimming stripped 3 bases from V and 4 bases from J, with 7 bases between. The chain's CDR3 is CASSEGPYEQYV. The CDR3 DNA is TGTGCCAGCAGTGAGGGGCCGTACGAGCAGTACGTC.

This clone was counted a single time. The V and J genes are TRBV6-5 and TRBJ1-1, with D tentatively TRBD1 (6 bases). Germline assignment: CDR1 MNHEY and CDR2 SVGAGI. The ends were cut back, 7 bases at V and 1 base at J, with 13 bases in the middle. The length of the CDR3 is 14 residues. In nucleotides, the CDR3 is TGTGCCAGCAACAGGCCGGGACAGAACACTGAAGCTTTCTTT. Its translation is CASNRPGQNTEAFF.

This clone was counted once. The V gene is TRBV28, the J gene TRBJ1-2, with 8 bases that match TRBD1. This CDR3 comprises 14 residues. The ends lost 4 bases at V and 4 bases at J; junction bases unmatched: 5. Germline V gene sequence: CDR1 MDHEN, CDR2 SYDVKM. In nucleotides, the CDR3 is TGTGCCAGCAGTTCTACCGGGACAGGCTATGGCTACACCTTC. The encoded protein is CASSSTGTGYGYTF.

This sequence joins TRBV7-2 and TRBJ2-5; D gene unclear. In germline, CDR1 is SGHTA, CDR2 FQGNSA. The length of the CDR3 is 12 residues. The V end was cut by 1 base, the J end by 3 bases, with 3 bases between. CDR3: CASSLEKETQYF. CDR3 coding DNA: TGTGCCAGCAGCTTAGAAAAAGAGACCCAGTACTTC.

The chain joins TRBV6-6 to TRBJ2-3, with TRBD2 matching 12 bases. The germline gives CDR1 MNHNY, CDR2 SVGAGI (reference sequence). Losses at the gene ends were 5 bases for V and 6 bases for J; bases not matched to a gene: 3. CDR3 size: 14 residues. CDR3 in DNA: TGTGCCAGCAGTCTTGGACTAGCGGGGGATACGCAGTATTTT. This translates into CASSLGLAGDTQYF.

This clone showed up just a few times. The V call is TRBV7-2, the J call TRBJ1-3, with D unresolved. CDR3 length: 14 amino acids. V was trimmed by 5 bases and J by 7 bases, leaving 15 bases between them. Per germline, CDR1 SGHTA and CDR2 FQGNSA. DNA for the CDR3: TGTGCCAGCAGCCAGGAATACTCGGGGAACACCATATATTTT. Its translation: CASSQEYSGNTIYF.

V usage is TRBV7-9 and J usage is TRBJ2-2; 7 nucleotides match TRBD1. V trimming: 5 bases; J trimming: 1 base; junction bases outside the gene matches: 7. CDR3 length: 16 residues. Germline V gene lookup returns CDR1 SEHNR and CDR2 FQNEAQ (reference sequence). The CDR3 sequence is CASSPHRGRNTGELFF. The CDR3, as DNA: TGTGCCAGCAGCCCTCACAGGGGTAGGAACACCGGGGAGCTGTTTTTT.

In this sample, this clone turned up a few times. Other DNA sequences from this sample encode an identical CDR3 as well. The chain couples TRBV28 to TRBJ1-2; D unclear. There are 12 residues in the CDR3. In germline, CDR1 is MDHEN, CDR2 SYDVKM. V was pared by 2 bases and J by 2 bases, with 3 bases between. CDR3 in DNA: TGTGCCAGCAGTTTACGGAACTATGGCTACACCTTC. It translates to CASSLRNYGYTF.

This clone appeared once. This chain joins TRBV28 and TRBJ2-1; TRBD2 matches at 8 bases. V lost 3 bases to trimming and J lost 3 bases; unmatched junction nucleotides: 4. CDR3 length: 15 residues. CDR1 MDHEN and CDR2 SYDVKM come from the germline V gene. CDR3 DNA sequence: TGTGCCAGCAGTTTTAGTAGCGGGAACTACAATGAGCAGTTCTTC. This encodes CASSFSSGNYNEQFF.

This clone was found many times. V gene TRBV5-4 combines with J gene TRBJ2-3; D remains ambiguous. The CDR3 contains 15 residues. The V gene lost 4 bases and the J gene lost 2 bases, with 14 bases spanning the gap. Germline CDR1 SGHNT, CDR2 YYREEE (reference sequence). This CDR3 is CASSPLQEDTDTQYF. Here the CDR3 DNA reads TGTGCCAGCAGCCCACTACAAGAAGACACAGATACGCAGTATTTT.

This clone has only a few counts. The chain joins TRBV5-1 to TRBJ1-3; 7 bases are a match to TRBD1. CDR1 is SGHRS, CDR2 YFSETQ, per germline. The CDR3 sequence is 18 residues long. After removal of 5 bases from V and 2 bases from J, the junction contained 16 bases not matched to a gene. DNA of the CDR3: TGCGCCAGCAGTCTTCCCGATGCGAGGACAGGAGCTGGAAACACCATATATTTT. It codes for CASSLPDARTGAGNTIYF. The full variable domain, in which reference TRBV5-1 and TRBJ1-3 provide the parts outside the CDR3, is KAGVTQTPRYLIKTRGQQVTLSCSPISGHRSVSWYQQTPGQGLQFLFEYFSETQRNKGNFPGRFSGRQFSNSRSEMNVSTLELGDSALYLCASSLPDARTGAGNTIYFGEGSWLTVV.

The chain couples TRBV10-3 to TRBJ2-1, with 10 bases fitting TRBD2. The CDR3 consists of 15 residues. Germline V gene data show CDR1 as ENHRY and CDR2 as SYGVKD. Trimming removed 4 bases from V and 5 bases from J; junction bases left unmatched: 5. For the CDR3, the DNA is TGTGCCATCAGTGTCACCACTAGCGGGGACAATGAGCAGTTCTTC. This encodes CAISVTTSGDNEQFF.

This clone was seen a single time. The J gene is TRBJ2-2, the V gene TRBV5-4; TRBD1 matches 7 bases. J gave up 3 bases and V 2 bases, and 7 bases lay outside the gene matches. The CDR3 length is 16 residues. Germline CDR1 SGHNT, CDR2 YYREEE (reference sequence). The CDR3: CASSFRQGRYTGELFF. The CDR3 coding sequence is TGTGCCAGCAGCTTCCGACAGGGCCGTTACACCGGGGAGCTGTTTTTT.

The chain recombines TRBV19 with TRBJ1-3; no firm D call. The CDR3 runs to 14 residues. V gave up 0 bases and J gave up 0 bases, with 3 bases separating them. Looked up from germline, CDR1 is LNHDA and CDR2 is SQIVND (reference sequence). CDR3 residues: CASSIDSSGNTIYF. CDR3 coding DNA: TGTGCCAGTAGTATAGACAGCTCTGGAAACACCATATATTTT.

The chain carries TRBV9 and TRBJ1-3; D is undetermined. Trimming left V 2 bases short and J 0 bases short, with 12 bases between. Per the germline V gene, CDR1 is SGDLS and CDR2 is YYNGEE. The CDR3 is 16 amino acids. Here the CDR3 reads CASSVQPASSGNTIYF. The CDR3 DNA follows: TGTGCCAGCAGCGTCCAACCCGCCTCCTCTGGAAACACCATATATTTT. Full variable domain (remainder filled in from reference TRBV9 and TRBJ1-3): DSGVTQTPKHLITATGQRVTLRCSPRSGDLSVYWYQQSLDQGLQFLIQYYNGEERAKGNILERFSAQQFPDLHSELNLSSLELGDSALYFCASSVQPASSGNTIYFGEGSWLTVV.